Below, one T cell receptor beta chain is given with its context. These data are taken from a study of blood T cell repertoires in COVID-19. The CDR3 has 16 residues. With 4 bases clipped from V and 2 bases from J, the junction kept 7 bases outside the gene matches. Germline CDR1 and CDR2: SGHNT and YYREEE (reference sequence). Sequencing was performed with immunoSEQ multiplex PCR; in TCRdb, only in-frame clones are kept and a portion is missing. The sample lists some 700,000 clones; just under 90% were seen once. Sequencing was performed on peripheral blood. This chain links TRBV5-4 with TRBJ2-3, with 10 bases lining up with TRBD1. The sequence was obtained from a woman under 30 with acute or convalescent COVID-19. CDR3 protein: CASSRGQGVVTDTQYF. The CDR3 nucleotides are TGTGCCAGCAGCCGAGGACAGGGGGTCGTCACAGATACGCAGTATTTT.